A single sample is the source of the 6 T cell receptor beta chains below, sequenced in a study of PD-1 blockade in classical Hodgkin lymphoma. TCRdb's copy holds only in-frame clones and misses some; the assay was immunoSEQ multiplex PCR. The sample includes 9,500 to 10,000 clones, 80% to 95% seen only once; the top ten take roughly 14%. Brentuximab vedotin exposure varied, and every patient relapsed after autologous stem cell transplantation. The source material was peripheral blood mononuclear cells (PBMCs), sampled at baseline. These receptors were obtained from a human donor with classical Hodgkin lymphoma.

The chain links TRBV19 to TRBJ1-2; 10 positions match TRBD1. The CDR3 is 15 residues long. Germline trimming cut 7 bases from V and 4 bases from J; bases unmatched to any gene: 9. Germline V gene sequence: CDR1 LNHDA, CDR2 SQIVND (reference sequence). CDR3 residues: CASNQGQGGFYGYTF. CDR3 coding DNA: TGTGCCAGTAACCAAGGACAGGGGGGTTTCTATGGCTACACCTTC.

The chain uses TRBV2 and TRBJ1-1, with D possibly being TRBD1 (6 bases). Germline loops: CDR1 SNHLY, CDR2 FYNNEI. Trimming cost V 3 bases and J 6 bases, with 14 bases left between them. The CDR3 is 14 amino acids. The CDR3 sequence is CASSEGHRVSEAFF. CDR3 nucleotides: TGTGCCAGCAGTGAGGGACACCGGGTCTCTGAAGCTTTCTTT.

CDR3 loop: CASCETGGLYGYTF. For the CDR3, the DNA is TGTGCCAGCTGCGAAACAGGGGGCCTCTATGGCTACACCTTC. The chain couples TRBV4-2 to TRBJ1-2; 9 nucleotides align to TRBD1. With V trimmed by 8 bases and J by 4 bases, 8 bases remained unmatched. CDR1 is LGHNA and CDR2 is YNFKEQ in the germline V gene. The CDR3 covers 14 residues.

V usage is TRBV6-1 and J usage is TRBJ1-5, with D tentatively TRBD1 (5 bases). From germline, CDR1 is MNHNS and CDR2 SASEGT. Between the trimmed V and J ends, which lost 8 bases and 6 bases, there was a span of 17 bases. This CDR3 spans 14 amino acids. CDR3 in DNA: TGTGCCAGCGAAGGACCTTTCGACAGTCAGCCCCAGCATTTT. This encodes CASEGPFDSQPQHF.

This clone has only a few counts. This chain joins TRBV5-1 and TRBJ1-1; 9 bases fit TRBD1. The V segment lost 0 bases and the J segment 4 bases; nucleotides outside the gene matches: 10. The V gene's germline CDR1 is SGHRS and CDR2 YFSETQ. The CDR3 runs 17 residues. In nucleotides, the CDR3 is TGCGCCAGCAGCTTGGGGATGGGGACAGGGCGAGGCACTGAAGCTTTCTTT. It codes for CASSLGMGTGRGTEAFF.

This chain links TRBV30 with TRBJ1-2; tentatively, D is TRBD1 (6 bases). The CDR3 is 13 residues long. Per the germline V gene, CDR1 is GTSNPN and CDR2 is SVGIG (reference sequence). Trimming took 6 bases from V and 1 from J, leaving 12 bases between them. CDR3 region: CACRGTLNYGYTF. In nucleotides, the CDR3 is TGTGCCTGCAGAGGGACACTTAACTATGGCTACACCTTC. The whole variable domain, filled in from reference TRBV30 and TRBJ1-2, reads SQTIHQWPATLVQPVGSPLSLECTVEGTSNPNLYWYRQAAGRGLQLLFYSVGIGQISSEVPQNLSASRPQDRQFILSSKKLLLSDSGFYLCACRGTLNYGYTFGSGTRLTVV.